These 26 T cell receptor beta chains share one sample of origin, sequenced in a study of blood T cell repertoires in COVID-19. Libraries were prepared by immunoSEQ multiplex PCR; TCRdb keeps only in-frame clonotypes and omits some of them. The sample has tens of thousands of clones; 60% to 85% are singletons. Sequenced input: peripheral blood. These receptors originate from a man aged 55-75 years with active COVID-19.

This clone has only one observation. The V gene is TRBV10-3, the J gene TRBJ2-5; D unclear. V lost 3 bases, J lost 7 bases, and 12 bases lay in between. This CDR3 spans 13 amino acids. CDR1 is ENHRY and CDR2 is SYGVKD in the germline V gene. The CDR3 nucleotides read TGTGCCATCAGTGACATAAAGTCAGGGACCCAGTACTTC. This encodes CAISDIKSGTQYF.

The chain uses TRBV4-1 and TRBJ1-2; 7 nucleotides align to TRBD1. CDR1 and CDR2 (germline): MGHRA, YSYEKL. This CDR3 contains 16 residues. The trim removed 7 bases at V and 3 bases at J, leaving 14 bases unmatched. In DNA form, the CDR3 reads TGCGCCAGCAACTACATTCCGGGACAGCCTGACTATGGCTACACCTTC. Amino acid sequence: CASNYIPGQPDYGYTF.

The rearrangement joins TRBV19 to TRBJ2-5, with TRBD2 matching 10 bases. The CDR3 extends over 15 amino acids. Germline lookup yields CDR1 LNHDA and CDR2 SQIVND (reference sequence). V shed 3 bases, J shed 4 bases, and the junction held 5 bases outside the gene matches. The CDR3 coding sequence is TGTGCCAGTAGTATCGGGGCTAGCGGGGGAGAGACCCAGTACTTC. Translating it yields CASSIGASGGETQYF.

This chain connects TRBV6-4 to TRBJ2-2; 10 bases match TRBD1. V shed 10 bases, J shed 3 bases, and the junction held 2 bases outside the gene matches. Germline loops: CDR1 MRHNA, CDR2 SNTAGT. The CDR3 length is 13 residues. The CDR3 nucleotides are TGTGCCACCGGACAGGGGGACACCGGGGAGCTGTTTTTT. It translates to CATGQGDTGELFF.

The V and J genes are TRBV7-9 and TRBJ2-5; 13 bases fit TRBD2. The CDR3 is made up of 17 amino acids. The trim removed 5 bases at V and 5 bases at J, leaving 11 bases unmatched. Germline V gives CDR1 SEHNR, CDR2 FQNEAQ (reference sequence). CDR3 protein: CASSRGLAGAARETQYF. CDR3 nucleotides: TGTGCCAGCAGCCGCGGACTAGCGGGAGCCGCGAGGGAGACCCAGTACTTC.

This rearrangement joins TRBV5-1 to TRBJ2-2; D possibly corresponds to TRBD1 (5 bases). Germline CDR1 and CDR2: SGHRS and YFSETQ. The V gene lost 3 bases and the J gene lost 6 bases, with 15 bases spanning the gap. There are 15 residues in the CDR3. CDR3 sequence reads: CASSSGHLGAGELFF. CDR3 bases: TGCGCCAGCAGCTCAGGACACCTAGGGGCCGGGGAGCTGTTTTTT.

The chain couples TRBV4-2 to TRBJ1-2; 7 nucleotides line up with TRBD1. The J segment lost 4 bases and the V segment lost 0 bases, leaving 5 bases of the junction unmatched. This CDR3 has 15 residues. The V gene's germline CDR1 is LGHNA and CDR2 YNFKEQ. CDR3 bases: TGTGCCAGCAGCCAAGATCGGGACAGCGTCTATGGCTACACCTTC. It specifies CASSQDRDSVYGYTF.

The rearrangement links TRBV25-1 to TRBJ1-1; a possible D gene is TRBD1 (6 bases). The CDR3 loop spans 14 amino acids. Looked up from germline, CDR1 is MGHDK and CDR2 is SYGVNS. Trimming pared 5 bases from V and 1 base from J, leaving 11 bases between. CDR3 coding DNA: TGTGCCAGCAGTACGGGACACCCGAACACTGAAGCTTTCTTT. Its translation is CASSTGHPNTEAFF.

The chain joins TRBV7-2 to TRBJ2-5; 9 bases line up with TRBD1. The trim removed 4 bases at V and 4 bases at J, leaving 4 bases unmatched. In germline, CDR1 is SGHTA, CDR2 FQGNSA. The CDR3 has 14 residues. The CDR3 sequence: CASSSDRGAETQYF. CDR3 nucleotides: TGTGCCAGCAGCTCGGACAGGGGAGCAGAGACCCAGTACTTC. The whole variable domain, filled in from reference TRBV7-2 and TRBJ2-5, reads GAGVSQSPSNKVTEKGKDVELRCDPISGHTALYWYRQSLGQGLEFLIYFQGNSAPDKSGLPSDRFSAERTGGSVSTLTIQRTQQEDSAVYLCASSSDRGAETQYFGPGTRLLVL.

CDR3 bases: TGTGCCAGTAGTATCCGGACAGCCAACACTGAAGCTTTCTTT. This codes for CASSIRTANTEAFF. The chain is built from TRBV19 and TRBJ1-1; D may be TRBD1 (6 bases). Trimming pared 3 bases from V and 2 bases from J, leaving 10 bases between. This CDR3 spans 14 amino acids. Germline CDR1 and CDR2: LNHDA and SQIVND (reference sequence).

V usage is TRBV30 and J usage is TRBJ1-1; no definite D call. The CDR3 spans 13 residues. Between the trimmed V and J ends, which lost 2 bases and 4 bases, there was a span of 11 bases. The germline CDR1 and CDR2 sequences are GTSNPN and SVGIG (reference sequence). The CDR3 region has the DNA TGTGCCTGGAGTCCCCGTCTCGGCACTGAAGCTTTCTTT. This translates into CAWSPRLGTEAFF.

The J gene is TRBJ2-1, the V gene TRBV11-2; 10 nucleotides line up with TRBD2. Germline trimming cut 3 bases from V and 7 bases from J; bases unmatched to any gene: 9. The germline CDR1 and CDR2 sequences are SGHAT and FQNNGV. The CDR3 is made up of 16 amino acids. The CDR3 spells CASSLSSGSFRNEQFF. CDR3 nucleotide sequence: TGTGCCAGCAGCTTGTCTAGCGGGAGTTTCAGGAATGAGCAGTTCTTC.

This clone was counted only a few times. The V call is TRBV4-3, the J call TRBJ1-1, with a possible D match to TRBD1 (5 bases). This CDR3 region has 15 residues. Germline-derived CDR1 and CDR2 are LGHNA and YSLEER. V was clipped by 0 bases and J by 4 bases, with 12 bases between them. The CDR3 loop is CASSQERGIGTEAFF. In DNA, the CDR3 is TGCGCCAGCAGCCAAGAGCGGGGGATTGGCACTGAAGCTTTCTTT.

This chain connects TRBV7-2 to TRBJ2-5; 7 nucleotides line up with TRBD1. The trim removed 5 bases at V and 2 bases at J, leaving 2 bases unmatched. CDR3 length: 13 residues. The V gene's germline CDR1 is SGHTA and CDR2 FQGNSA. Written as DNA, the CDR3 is TGTGCCAGCAGCCAACAGGGGCAAGAGACCCAGTACTTC. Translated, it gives CASSQQGQETQYF.

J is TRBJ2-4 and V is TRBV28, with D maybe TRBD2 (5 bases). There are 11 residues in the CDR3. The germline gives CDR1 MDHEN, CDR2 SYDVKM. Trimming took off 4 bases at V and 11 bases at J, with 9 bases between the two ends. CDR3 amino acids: CASSSPGVQYF. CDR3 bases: TGTGCCAGCAGTTCCCCCGGGGTTCAGTACTTC.

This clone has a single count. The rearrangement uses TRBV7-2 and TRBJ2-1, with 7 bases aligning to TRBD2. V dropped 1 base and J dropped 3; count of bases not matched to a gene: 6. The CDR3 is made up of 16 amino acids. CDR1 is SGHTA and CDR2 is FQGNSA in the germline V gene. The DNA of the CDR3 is TGTGCCAGCAGCTTAGGAGGGTTAGCGGGCTACAATGAGCAGTTCTTC. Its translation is CASSLGGLAGYNEQFF.

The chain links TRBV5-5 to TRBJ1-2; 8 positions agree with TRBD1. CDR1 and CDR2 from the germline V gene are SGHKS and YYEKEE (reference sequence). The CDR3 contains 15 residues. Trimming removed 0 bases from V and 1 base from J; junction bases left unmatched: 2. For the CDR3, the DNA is TGTGCCAGCAGCTTGGGGACAGGGAATAACTATGGCTACACCTTC. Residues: CASSLGTGNNYGYTF.

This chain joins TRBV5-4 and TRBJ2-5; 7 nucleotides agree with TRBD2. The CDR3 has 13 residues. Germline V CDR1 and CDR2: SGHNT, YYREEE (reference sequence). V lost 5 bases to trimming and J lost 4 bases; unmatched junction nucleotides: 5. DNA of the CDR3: TGTGCCAGCAGTATGGGAGGGCCAGAGACCCAGTACTTC. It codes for CASSMGGPETQYF.

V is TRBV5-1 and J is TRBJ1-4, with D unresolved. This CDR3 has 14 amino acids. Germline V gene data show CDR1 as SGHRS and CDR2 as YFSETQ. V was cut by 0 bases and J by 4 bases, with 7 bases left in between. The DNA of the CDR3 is TGCGCCAGCAGCTTGGGGCATGGTAATGAAAAACTGTTTTTT. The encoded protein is CASSLGHGNEKLFF.

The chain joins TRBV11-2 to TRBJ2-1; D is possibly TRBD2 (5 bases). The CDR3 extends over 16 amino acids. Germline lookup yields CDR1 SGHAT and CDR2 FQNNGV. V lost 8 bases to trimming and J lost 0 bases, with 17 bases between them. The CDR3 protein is CASQPLGGLSYNEQFF. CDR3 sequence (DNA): TGTGCCAGCCAACCGTTGGGCGGGCTCTCCTACAATGAGCAGTTCTTC.

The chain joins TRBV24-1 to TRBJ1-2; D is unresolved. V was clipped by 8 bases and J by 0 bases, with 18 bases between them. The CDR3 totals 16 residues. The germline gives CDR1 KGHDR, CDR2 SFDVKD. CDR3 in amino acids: CATTRAGHYSNYGYTF. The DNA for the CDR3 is TGTGCCACCACCAGAGCGGGTCACTACTCTAACTATGGCTACACCTTC.

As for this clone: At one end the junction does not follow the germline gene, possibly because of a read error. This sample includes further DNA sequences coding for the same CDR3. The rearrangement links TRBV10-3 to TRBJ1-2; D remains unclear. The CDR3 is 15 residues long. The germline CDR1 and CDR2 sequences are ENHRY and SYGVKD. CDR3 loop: CAISESILADYGYTF. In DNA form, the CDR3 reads TGTGCCATCAGTGAGTCGATTTTGGCAGACTATGGTTACACCTTC.

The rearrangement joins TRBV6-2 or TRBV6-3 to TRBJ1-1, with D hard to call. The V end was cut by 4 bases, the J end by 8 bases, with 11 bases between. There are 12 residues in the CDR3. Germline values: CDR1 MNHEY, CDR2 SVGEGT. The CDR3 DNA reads TGTGCCAGCAGTTCCTTGACTGCCGAAGCTTTCTTT. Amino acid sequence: CASSSLTAEAFF.

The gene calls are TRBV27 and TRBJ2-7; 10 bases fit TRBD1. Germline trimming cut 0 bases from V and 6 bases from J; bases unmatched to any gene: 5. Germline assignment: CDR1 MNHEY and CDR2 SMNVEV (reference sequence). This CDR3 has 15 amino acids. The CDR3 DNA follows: TGTGCCAGCAGTTTATCGGGGGGGGACAGGGGCGAGCAGTACTTC. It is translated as CASSLSGGDRGEQYF.

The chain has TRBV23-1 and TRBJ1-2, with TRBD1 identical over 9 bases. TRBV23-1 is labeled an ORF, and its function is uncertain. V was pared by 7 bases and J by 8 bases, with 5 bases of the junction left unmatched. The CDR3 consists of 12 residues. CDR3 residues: CASIRGTGGYTF. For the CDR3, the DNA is TGCGCCAGCATCAGGGGGACAGGGGGCTACACCTTC.

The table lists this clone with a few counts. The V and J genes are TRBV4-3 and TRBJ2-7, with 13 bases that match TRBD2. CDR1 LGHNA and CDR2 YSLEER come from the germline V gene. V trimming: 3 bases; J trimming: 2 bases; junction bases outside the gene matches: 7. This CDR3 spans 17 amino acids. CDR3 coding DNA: TGCGCCAGCAGCCAGTTCTGGACTAGCGGGAGCACCTACGAGCAGTACTTC. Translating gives CASSQFWTSGSTYEQYF.